Only a few counts were recorded for the clone carrying this T cell receptor beta chain. Its specificity is not known. TCRdb recomputed calls from the reads with MiXCR, one row per CDR3 protein. The sample lists fewer than 850,000 distinct CDR3 sequences; 25% to 35% were seen once. The data stem from a study of T cell repertoires in cytomegalovirus infection. Study results and caveats: The study found HLA-C-restricted CMV-specific TCR beta clonotypes dominating the ex vivo response.

The V and J ends lost 7 bases and 6 bases, in that order; junction bases with no gene match: 10. Germline V gene lookup returns CDR1 MNHEY and CDR2 SVGEGT. CDR3 length: 16 residues. The chain is built from TRBV6-2 or TRBV6-3 and TRBJ1-5; 12 nucleotides align to TRBD1. Sample: cultured CD8+ T cells from PBMCs, taken from culture after CMV antigen stimulation. This receptor was identified in a human donor in good health (CMV status not recorded). Some clones in this sample may be carry-over from other donors' samples. CDR3 sequence: CASIKGDRGPLQPQHF. The CDR3 DNA is TGTGCCAGCATTAAAGGGGACAGGGGGCCCCTTCAGCCCCAGCATTTT.